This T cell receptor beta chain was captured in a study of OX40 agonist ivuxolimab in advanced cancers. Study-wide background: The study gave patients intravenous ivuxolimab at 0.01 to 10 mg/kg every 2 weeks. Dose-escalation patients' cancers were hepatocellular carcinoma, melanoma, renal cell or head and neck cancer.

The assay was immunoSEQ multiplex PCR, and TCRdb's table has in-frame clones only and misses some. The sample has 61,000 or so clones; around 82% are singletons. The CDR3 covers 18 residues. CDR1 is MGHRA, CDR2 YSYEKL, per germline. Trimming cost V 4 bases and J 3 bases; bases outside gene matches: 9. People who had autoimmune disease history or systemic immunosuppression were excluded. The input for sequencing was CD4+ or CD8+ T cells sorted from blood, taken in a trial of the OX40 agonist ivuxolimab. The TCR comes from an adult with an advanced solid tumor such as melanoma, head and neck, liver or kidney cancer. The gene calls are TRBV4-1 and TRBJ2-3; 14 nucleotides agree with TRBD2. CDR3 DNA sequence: TGCGCCAGCAGCCGAGGGACTAGCGGGAGAATAGGAACAGATACGCAGTATTTT. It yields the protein CASSRGTSGRIGTDTQYF.